This T cell receptor (beta chain) emerged from a study of cytomegalovirus exposure and HLA in healthy donors. Whole-study findings and limits: Upon later analysis, HLA-associated TCR beta chains proved more clonally expanded than other, equally common chains. As a later analysis revealed, most CMV-associated TCR beta chains appeared HLA-restricted.

Turning to this clone: As yet, its antigen is unknown.

This CDR3 has 14 amino acids. The V and J ends lost 5 bases and 0 bases respectively, with 11 bases between them. Germline V gene lookup returns CDR1 PRHDT and CDR2 FYEKMQ (reference sequence). The PCR contained 60 Vbeta and 13 Jbeta primers. Measured with immunoSEQ multiplex PCR; TCRdb has only the in-frame clones, and not every one. The sample includes under 200,000 clones, 77% seen only once; the top ten take 2% to 3%. The source of this sequence is a woman in her thirties or forties in good health and CMV-seropositive. Sample: PBMCs. V usage is TRBV13 and J usage is TRBJ2-7; possibly TRBD2 for D (6 bases). CDR3 protein: CASSRGRPSYEQYF. Written as DNA, the CDR3 is TGTGCCAGCAGCCGGGGGAGGCCCTCCTACGAGCAGTACTTC.